This T cell receptor beta chain is from a study of OX40 agonist ivuxolimab in advanced cancers. With V trimmed by 3 bases and J by 6 bases, 4 bases remained unmatched. The length of the CDR3 is 13 residues. Germline V gene sequence: CDR1 SGHTA, CDR2 FQGTGA. Assay: immunoSEQ multiplex PCR; the TCRdb copy retains only in-frame clones and omits some. The sample holds 67,000 or so clones, 85% seen once. The rearrangement joins TRBV7-3 to TRBJ2-7; the match to TRBD1 covers 8 bases. The sequence was collected from an adult with an advanced solid tumor such as melanoma, head and neck, liver or kidney cancer. This specimen was CD4+ or CD8+ T cells sorted from blood, taken in a trial of the OX40 agonist ivuxolimab. For the CDR3, the DNA is TGTGCCAGCAGCTTGACGACAGGGGCCGAGCAGTACTTC. It is translated as CASSLTTGAEQYF. The variable domain in full, completed from reference TRBV7-3 and TRBJ2-7, reads GAGVSQTPSNKVTEKGKYVELRCDPISGHTALYWYRQSLGQGPEFLIYFQGTGAADDSGLPNDRFFAVRPEGSVSTLKIQRTERGDSAVYLCASSLTTGAEQYFGPGTRLTVT.